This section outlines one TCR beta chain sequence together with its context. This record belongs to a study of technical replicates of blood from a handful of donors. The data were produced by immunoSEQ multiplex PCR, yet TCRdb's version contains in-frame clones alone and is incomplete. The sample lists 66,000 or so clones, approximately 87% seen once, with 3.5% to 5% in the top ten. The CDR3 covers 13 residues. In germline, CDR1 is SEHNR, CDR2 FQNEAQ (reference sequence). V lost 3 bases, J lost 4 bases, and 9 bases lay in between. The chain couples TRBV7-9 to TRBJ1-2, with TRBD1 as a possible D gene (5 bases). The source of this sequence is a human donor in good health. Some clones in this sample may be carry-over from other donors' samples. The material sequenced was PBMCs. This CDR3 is CASSFRAGYGYTF. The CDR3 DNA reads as TGTGCCAGCAGCTTCAGGGCAGGCTATGGCTACACCTTC.